The entry that follows covers one T cell receptor beta chain sequence. Its antigen is as yet unknown. The data were taken from a study of cytomegalovirus exposure and HLA in healthy donors. As for the study in general: Later, an analysis reported that the 95 to 150 validation repertoires had used the same platform as the approximately 630 first-cohort repertoires. Study conclusions and caveats: Cytomegalovirus association was assigned to about 150 TCR beta chains.

Between the trimmed V and J ends, which lost 4 bases and 0 bases, there was a span of 19 bases. Per germline, CDR1 KGHSH and CDR2 LQKENI. There are 18 residues in the CDR3. Assay used: immunoSEQ multiplex PCR; TCRdb lists only in-frame clones, some missing. The top ten clones hold around 5.1% of a sample with about 120,000 clones, about 82% of them seen once. Donors were drawn from the 120-subject validation cohort, separate from the approximately 700-subject first cohort. The chain employs TRBV18 and TRBJ2-1, with D perhaps matching TRBD2 (5 bases). The material sequenced was PBMCs. This TCR derives from a man aged 18-30 years in good health and CMV-seronegative. The CDR3 bases are TGTGCCAGCTCACTCCTAAATCCTAGCTTCAGCTCCTACAATGAGCAGTTCTTC. Protein product: CASSLLNPSFSSYNEQFF. Filled out from reference TRBV18 and TRBJ2-1, the complete variable domain reads NAGVMQNPRHLVRRRGQEARLRCSPMKGHSHVYWYRQLPEEGLKFMVYLQKENIIDESGMPKERFSAEFPKEGPSILRIQQVVRGDSAAYFCASSLLNPSFSSYNEQFFGPGTRLTVL.